This is a list of T cell receptor beta chains from one sample in a study of regulatory T cells in long-lasting Graves disease. TCRdb called the multiplex PCR reads again in MiXCR, with one record for every CDR3 protein. The sample contains roughly 430,000 distinct CDR3 sequences, over 20% of which appear only once. The input for sequencing was peripheral blood mononuclear cells (PBMCs), taken when the disease was refractory, from a patient treated with antithyroid drugs. Receptor source: a female donor with Graves disease. The CDR3 runs from the conserved cysteine through the conserved F or W. D genes are given only for firm matches. Only some rows state a clone size, as once, few, many or a class for expanded clones.

v_gene	abundance	d_gene	j_gene	CDR3aa	CDR3nt
TRBV28	NA	NA	TRBJ1-6	CASRIDRHNSPLHF	TGTGCCAGCAGGATAGACAGGCATAATTCACCCCTCCACTTT
TRBV2	many	NA	TRBJ2-7	CASKKVETDSYEQYF	TGTGCCAGCAAGAAGGTCGAGACGGACTCCTACGAGCAGTACTTC
TRBV19	few	NA	TRBJ2-4	CASSGRNIQYF	TGTGCCAGTAGTGGCCGAAACATTCAGTACTTC
TRBV27	NA	TRBD2	TRBJ2-7	CASSFLVAGGKSYEQYF	TGTGCCAGCAGTTTTTTGGTAGCGGGAGGGAAATCCTACGAGCAGTACTTC
TRBV30	NA	NA	TRBJ1-2	CAWEKDRSNYGYTF	TGTGCCTGGGAAAAGGACAGATCTAACTATGGCTACACCTTC
TRBV7-9	few	NA	TRBJ1-2	CASLGREGYGYTF	TGTGCCAGCTTGGGGCGCGAAGGCTATGGCTACACCTTC
TRBV15	many	TRBD1	TRBJ2-7	CATSRGQGPSYEQYF	TGTGCCACCAGCAGAGGACAGGGGCCCTCCTACGAGCAGTACTTC
TRBV5-1	NA	TRBD2	TRBJ2-5	CASSGTSPYQETQYF	TGCGCCAGCAGCGGGACTAGCCCCTACCAAGAGACCCAGTACTTC
TRBV12-3/TRBV12-4	many	NA	TRBJ2-7	CASSPWDKLYEQYF	TGTGCCAGCAGTCCTTGGGATAAACTCTACGAGCAGTACTTC
TRBV29-1	once	NA	TRBJ2-1	CSAWGGADYNEQFF	TGCAGCGCCTGGGGCGGGGCTGATTACAATGAGCAGTTCTTC
TRBV7-2	many	NA	TRBJ2-2	CASSLVLAGELFF	TGTGCCAGCAGCTTAGTTTTGGCCGGGGAGCTGTTTTTT
TRBV9	NA	NA	TRBJ2-1	CASSVGSGYNEQFF	TGTGCCAGCAGCGTAGGTTCAGGATACAATGAGCAGTTCTTC
TRBV28	many	NA	TRBJ1-5	CASRLGRHQPQHF	TGTGCCAGCAGGTTGGGCAGGCATCAGCCCCAGCATTTT
TRBV12-3/TRBV12-4	NA	TRBD1	TRBJ2-7	CASSLKGARSYEQYF	TGTGCCAGCAGTTTAAAGGGGGCAAGATCCTACGAGCAGTACTTC
TRBV10-1	NA	NA	TRBJ2-1	CASSSSGRHNEQFF	TGCGCCAGCAGCTCTTCGGGACGACACAATGAGCAGTTCTTC
TRBV18	NA	TRBD1	TRBJ2-1	CASSAQGRQFF	TGTGCCAGCTCAGCACAGGGGCGGCAGTTCTTC
TRBV4-1	few	TRBD2	TRBJ2-2	CASSPLGLAGDDTGELFF	TGCGCCAGCAGCCCCTTGGGACTAGCGGGAGACGACACCGGGGAGCTGTTTTTT
TRBV28	many	TRBD1	TRBJ1-6	CASSFVQGADSPLHF	TGTGCCAGCAGTTTTGTGCAGGGGGCTGACTCACCCCTCCACTTT
TRBV7-9	many	NA	TRBJ2-5	CASTRDGVETQYF	TGTGCCAGCACCCGGGATGGGGTGGAGACCCAGTACTTC
TRBV3-1	NA	NA	TRBJ2-5	CASSPLRGEETQYF	TGTGCCAGCAGCCCGCTCCGCGGGGAAGAGACCCAGTACTTC
TRBV2	NA	NA	TRBJ1-5	CASSEFGGRGNQPQHF	TGTGCCAGCAGTGAATTTGGGGGAAGGGGTAATCAGCCCCAGCATTTT
TRBV30	many	NA	TRBJ2-4	CAWSVSTDTENIQYF	TGTGCCTGGAGTGTCTCCACCGACACCGAAAACATTCAGTACTTC
TRBV4-1	NA	TRBD1	TRBJ2-2	CASRQGSNTGELFF	TGCGCCTCGAGACAGGGATCGAACACCGGGGAGCTGTTTTTT
TRBV28	many	NA	TRBJ2-2	CASSFLGAGGELFF	TGTGCCAGCAGTTTTCTTGGGGCCGGCGGGGAGCTGTTTTTT
TRBV10-2	NA	TRBD2	TRBJ2-5	CASTPGGETQYF	TGCGCCAGCACCCCGGGAGGAGAGACCCAGTACTTC
TRBV11-2	many	TRBD2	TRBJ2-2	CASRRPLAGTGELFF	TGTGCCAGTCGCCGACCACTAGCGGGTACCGGGGAGCTGTTTTTT
TRBV19	NA	NA	TRBJ2-7	CASKDHRSSYEQYF	TGTGCCAGTAAGGATCACAGGAGCTCCTACGAGCAGTACTTC
TRBV7-9	many	TRBD1	TRBJ1-4	CASSYGIGTGNEKLFF	TGTGCCAGCAGCTATGGAATCGGGACAGGCAATGAAAAACTGTTTTTT
TRBV24-1	many	NA	TRBJ2-5	CATSDLGGQETQYF	TGTGCCACCAGTGATTTGGGGGGGCAAGAGACCCAGTACTTC
TRBV4-2	NA	NA	TRBJ1-4	CASSQGGREYEKLFF	TGTGCCAGCAGCCAAGGAGGCCGGGAGTATGAAAAACTGTTTTTT
TRBV28	NA	TRBD2	TRBJ2-1	CASSSREGLDSGEQFF	TGTGCCAGCAGTTCCCGGGAGGGACTAGACTCAGGCGAGCAGTTCTTC
TRBV5-1	NA	NA	TRBJ1-5	CASSLLGQPNQPQHF	TGCGCCAGCAGCTTGCTAGGACAGCCCAATCAGCCCCAGCATTTT
TRBV3-1	many	NA	TRBJ1-2	CASSQINYGYTF	TGTGCCAGCAGCCAAATTAACTATGGCTACACCTTC
TRBV7-8	many	NA	TRBJ1-1	CASSLALMNTEAFF	TGTGCCAGCAGCTTAGCCCTAATGAACACTGAAGCTTTCTTT
TRBV15	NA	TRBD1	TRBJ1-2	CATSSIIPGQGVANYGYTF	TGTGCCACCAGCAGCATTATTCCGGGACAGGGAGTTGCTAACTATGGCTACACCTTC